This TCR beta chain is drawn from a study of beta chain features in type 1 diabetes. Broader study findings: Across all four CD4+ subsets, people with type 1 diabetes showed modestly shorter TCRB CDR3s.

J was trimmed by 6 bases and V by 0 bases; bases with no gene match: 5. Germline V CDR1 and CDR2: GTSNPN, SVGIG (reference sequence). The CDR3 runs 15 residues. The whole isolated RNA underwent reverse transcription, so sequencing captured expressed TCRB transcripts. The repertoire was sequenced with immunoSEQ multiplex PCR; TCRdb's copy has only in-frame clones and lacks some. This sample has more than 300,000 clones; 10% to 15% occur once, and the top ten carry over 0.008%. This clone showed up just a few times. The antigen is not known. The sample taken for sequencing was naive CD4+ T cells from blood. The chain combines TRBV30 with TRBJ2-2; 9 positions match TRBD2. The origin of this receptor is a woman younger than 35 with type 1 diabetes. The CDR3 is CAWSVQGLAAGELFF. CDR3 in DNA: TGTGCCTGGAGTGTACAGGGACTAGCCGCCGGGGAGCTGTTTTTT.